This T cell receptor (beta chain) was identified in a study of blood T cell repertoires in COVID-19. Under the authors' procedure: Reference gene primer amplification in the assay estimated nucleated cell counts. Clones were sequenced by immunoSEQ multiplex PCR, and TCRdb holds only the in-frame ones, with some missing. V and J calls and clone size are copied from that table; D and trimming were computed from the DNA. The repertoire holds some 310,000 clones, around 87% seen once, with 1% in the top ten. CDR3 length: 13 residues. Germline V lookup: CDR1 ENHRY, CDR2 SYGVKD. The V and J ends lost 5 bases and 4 bases, in that order; junction bases with no gene match: 3.

The sequence was collected from a man aged 50-60 years with active or convalescent COVID-19. V and J are TRBV10-3 and TRBJ1-1; 8 nucleotides align to TRBD1. Source material: peripheral blood. CDR3 DNA: TGTGCCATCAGTCCTACAGGGGGCACTGAAGCTTTCTTT. This gives the protein CAISPTGGTEAFF.